This entry lists 12 T cell receptor beta chains sequenced from one sample in a study of identical twins. TCRdb used MiXCR to reprocess the 5' RACE reads, holding one entry per CDR3 protein. Of hundreds of thousands of distinct CDR3 sequences in the sample, roughly a tenth were seen once. Sequencing used memory (CD45RO+) T cells sorted from blood. The origin of the receptors is a woman aged 18-29 years in good health.

The chain recombines TRBV5-1 with TRBJ1-1; the D is unclear. The V gene's germline CDR1 is SGHRS and CDR2 YFSETQ. Trimming shortened V by 1 base and J by 1 base, and 8 bases separated the two germline ends. CDR3 length: 14 residues. The CDR3 DNA sequence: TGCGCCAGCAGCTTGATAGGGAGGAACACTGAAGCTTTCTTT. Protein product: CASSLIGRNTEAFF.

This chain links TRBV7-2 with TRBJ2-3, with D possibly called TRBD1 or TRBD2 (5 bases each). This CDR3 spans 16 amino acids. Germline V gene sequence: CDR1 SGHTA, CDR2 FQGNSA. The V gene lost 5 bases and the J gene lost 2 bases, with 17 bases spanning the gap. CDR3 region: CASSRRLTGTTDTQYF. DNA for the CDR3: TGTGCCAGCAGCCGACGCTTAACCGGGACCACAGATACGCAGTATTTT.

The rearrangement links TRBV3-1 to TRBJ1-6; D gene ambiguous. V was cut by 5 bases and J by 11 bases, with 7 bases left in between. Germline assignment: CDR1 LGHDT and CDR2 YNNKEL (reference sequence). This CDR3 is 11 amino acids long. As DNA, the CDR3 is TGTGCCAGCAGCGGCTCACCACCCCTCCACTTT. Amino acid sequence: CASSGSPPLHF.

This clonotype was picked up many times. This rearrangement joins TRBV28 to TRBJ2-7; D is undetermined. Germline CDR1 reads MDHEN; CDR2 reads SYDVKM. The CDR3 contains 11 residues. Trimming took 5 bases from V and 6 from J, leaving 8 bases between them. In DNA, the CDR3 is TGTGCCAGCAGTCGCACAGTCGAGCAGTACTTC. This encodes CASSRTVEQYF.

The J gene is TRBJ1-1, the V gene TRBV11-1; D uncertain. Trimming stripped 3 bases from V and 6 bases from J, with 11 bases between. This CDR3 comprises 13 residues. The germline V gene encodes CDR1 SGHAT and CDR2 FQDESV (reference sequence). The DNA of the CDR3 is TGTGCCAGCAGCTTGGGCCTAAGCGCTGAAGCTTTCTTT. Protein product: CASSLGLSAEAFF. Full variable domain (rest looked up from reference TRBV11-1 and TRBJ1-1): EAEVAQSPRYKITEKSQAVAFWCDPISGHATLYWYRQILGQGPELLVQFQDESVVDDSQLPKDRFSAERLKGVDSTLKIQPAELGDSAMYLCASSLGLSAEAFFGQGTRLTVV.

The sample holds a few counts of this clonotype. The gene calls are TRBV5-4 and TRBJ1-1; D is possibly TRBD1 (5 bases). The V end lost 3 bases, the J end lost 0 bases, and 12 bases lay between the germline ends. Germline V gene data show CDR1 as SGHNT and CDR2 as YYREEE (reference sequence). The CDR3 covers 15 residues. The CDR3 bases are TGTGCCAGCAGCTCCCGGAAGGACATGAACACTGAAGCTTTCTTT. Its translation is CASSSRKDMNTEAFF.

The chain carries TRBV5-6 and TRBJ2-1, with 8 nucleotides matching TRBD2. The CDR3 extends over 15 amino acids. The germline CDR1 and CDR2 sequences are SGHDT and YYEEEE. J lost 4 bases, V lost 4 bases, and 7 bases had no gene match. CDR3 sequence: CASSPLTSAYNEQFF. The CDR3 DNA sequence: TGTGCCAGCAGCCCCCTGACTAGCGCTTACAATGAGCAGTTCTTC.

This clonotype was seen at least ten times. The chain recombines TRBV14 with TRBJ2-5, with no clear D. Trimming took 3 bases from V and 0 from J, leaving 2 bases between them. The CDR3 totals 12 residues. The germline V gene encodes CDR1 SGHDN and CDR2 FVKESK. The CDR3 protein is CASSHYQETQYF. The CDR3 region has the DNA TGTGCCAGCAGCCATTACCAAGAGACCCAGTACTTC.

This chain uses TRBV20-1 with TRBJ1-1; D might be TRBD1 (6 bases). V dropped 0 bases and J dropped 1 base, with 9 bases sitting between them. Per germline, CDR1 DFQATT and CDR2 SNEGSKA (reference sequence). The CDR3 runs to 14 residues. CDR3 sequence: CSAREGGGNTEAFF. The DNA for the CDR3 is TGCAGTGCTAGAGAAGGAGGGGGGAACACTGAAGCTTTCTTT.

This clonotype was detected many times. The J gene is TRBJ2-5, the V gene TRBV20-1; 10 bases align to TRBD1. V shed 2 bases and J 5 bases; nucleotides not matched to a gene: 8. The CDR3 sequence is 15 residues long. In germline, CDR1 is DFQATT, CDR2 SNEGSKA (reference sequence). The DNA for the CDR3 is TGCAGTGCTAGATCGGGACAGGGGTCCGAGGAGACCCAGTACTTC. This sequence encodes CSARSGQGSEETQYF.

The V call is TRBV6-5, the J call TRBJ1-1; 8 bases map to TRBD1. The CDR3 is made up of 13 amino acids. Germline V gene lookup returns CDR1 MNHEY and CDR2 SVGAGI. V gave up 4 bases and J gave up 11 bases; unmatched junction bases: 9. CDR3 loop: CASSLGQGAPAFF. CDR3 bases: TGTGCCAGCAGTTTGGGGCAGGGGGCGCCGGCTTTCTTT.

Only a few counts were recorded for this clonotype. V is TRBV20-1 and J is TRBJ1-1; D is undetermined. Germline CDR1 DFQATT, CDR2 SNEGSKA (reference sequence). The CDR3 contains 12 residues. Trimming shortened V by 6 bases and J by 1 base, and 9 bases separated the two germline ends. The CDR3 nucleotides are TGCAGTGCGAATGTTGAGAACACTGAAGCTTTCTTT. Protein sequence: CSANVENTEAFF.